Following are 30 T cell receptor beta chains from one sample sequenced in a study of T cell repertoires in cytomegalovirus infection. MiXCR, run by TCRdb on the reads, gives a single entry per CDR3 protein. Among a few hundred thousand distinct CDR3 sequences listed, roughly 15% were seen once. The specimen sequenced was PBMCs. The receptors come from a human donor in good health (CMV status not recorded). Some clones in this sample may be carry-over from other donors' samples.

About this clonotype itself: This may be a read error, as it is one base from a much larger clone. The CDR3 end shows no conserved phenylalanine or tryptophan, and so a read error is likely. This rearrangement joins TRBV12-3 or TRBV12-4 to TRBJ1-2, with a tentative D call TRBD1 (5 bases). The CDR3 sequence is 16 residues long. Trimming removed 4 bases from V and 4 bases from J, with 19 bases in between. CDR3 coding DNA: TGTGCCAGCAGTTCCCGACAGCTTTGGGATCGCTATGGCTACACCCTC. Amino acid sequence: CASSSRQLWDRYGYTL.

In this sample, this clonotype turned up a few times. This chain joins TRBV14 and TRBJ1-2, with D hard to call. The germline V and J ends were trimmed by 0 bases and 4 bases, with 12 bases remaining between them. Germline V CDR1 and CDR2: SGHDN, FVKESK. The CDR3 is 15 amino acids. The CDR3 sequence: CASSQDRALRYGYTF. The CDR3, as DNA: TGTGCCAGCAGCCAAGATCGTGCCCTGCGCTATGGCTACACCTTC.

This clonotype turned up a few times. The rearrangement links TRBV7-9 to TRBJ2-3; 7 bases fit TRBD2. V lost 1 base and J lost 3; bases outside the gene matches: 7. The CDR3 sequence is 16 residues long. From germline, CDR1 is SEHNR and CDR2 FQNEAQ (reference sequence). The CDR3 DNA sequence: TGTGCCAGCAGCTTAGAGTTCGGGGGGTCGACAGATACGCAGTATTTT. Translation: CASSLEFGGSTDTQYF.

This clonotype was counted only a few times. This chain links TRBV18 with TRBJ2-5; D is perhaps TRBD1 (6 bases). The CDR3 is 14 residues long. In germline, CDR1 is KGHSH, CDR2 LQKENI. The ends were cut back, 2 bases at V and 2 bases at J, with 9 bases in the middle. The CDR3 here is CASSPRTAQETQYF. CDR3 bases: TGTGCCAGCTCACCAAGGACAGCACAAGAGACCCAGTACTTC.

The chain carries TRBV4-2 and TRBJ1-2; TRBD1 matches at 7 bases. The length of the CDR3 is 15 residues. After removal of 4 bases from V and 7 bases from J, the junction contained 12 bases not matched to a gene. Per germline, CDR1 LGHNA and CDR2 YNFKEQ. In DNA form, the CDR3 reads TGTGCCAGCAGCCCTCGACAGGGAGACCGATTTGGCTACACCTTC. It is translated as CASSPRQGDRFGYTF.

The table lists this clonotype with many counts. The chain combines TRBV7-2 with TRBJ1-4, with TRBD1 matching 7 bases. The V gene's germline CDR1 is SGHTA and CDR2 FQGNSA. V lost 5 bases, J lost 4 bases, and 7 bases stayed unmatched. This CDR3 region has 15 residues. The CDR3 DNA is TGTGCCAGCAGCCCTTGGGACAGCCGTAATGAAAAACTGTTTTTT. Protein: CASSPWDSRNEKLFF.

This clonotype was detected ten times or more. This chain links TRBV7-9 with TRBJ1-1; D gene unclear. V was clipped by 2 bases and J by 4 bases, with 2 bases between them. The CDR3 is 11 residues long. CDR1 is SEHNR and CDR2 is FQNEAQ in the germline V gene (reference sequence). The CDR3 region is CASSLSTEAFF. CDR3 DNA: TGTGCCAGCAGCTTATCCACTGAAGCTTTCTTT.

This chain joins TRBV10-3 and TRBJ2-3; D gene ambiguous. The V and J ends lost 3 bases and 7 bases respectively, with 11 bases between them. The CDR3 totals 13 residues. Germline V gives CDR1 ENHRY, CDR2 SYGVKD. The CDR3 DNA sequence: TGTGCCATCAGTGATAGGGTAGAGTATACGCAGTATTTT. It yields the protein CAISDRVEYTQYF.

The chain recombines TRBV15 with TRBJ2-7, with D uncertain. This CDR3 is 13 amino acids long. V shed 0 bases and J shed 3 bases, with 6 bases lying between them. The V gene's germline CDR1 is LNHNV and CDR2 YYDKDF (reference sequence). CDR3 DNA: TGTGCCACCAGCAGAGAGGCAGACTACGAGCAGTACTTC. Residues: CATSREADYEQYF.

This clonotype was observed at least ten times. The chain joins TRBV7-2 to TRBJ2-6, with unresolved D. This CDR3 has 16 residues. V was shortened by 1 base and J by 2 bases, with 9 bases between the two germline ends. Looked up from germline, CDR1 is SGHTA and CDR2 is FQGNSA. The DNA of the CDR3 is TGTGCCAGCAGCTTAGTTGCTGAGGCTGGGGCCAACGTCCTGACTTTC. It encodes CASSLVAEAGANVLTF.

The gene calls are TRBV20-1 and TRBJ1-6; D is unresolved. The germline V and J ends were trimmed by 3 bases and 2 bases, with 2 bases remaining between them. This CDR3 region has 12 residues. Germline CDR1 DFQATT, CDR2 SNEGSKA (reference sequence). The CDR3 DNA reads as TGCAGTGCTAGTACCTATAATTCACCCCTCCACTTT. Translating gives CSASTYNSPLHF.

The chain employs TRBV27 and TRBJ1-1; TRBD1 is a possible D gene (5 bases). The CDR3 has 14 residues. V lost 4 bases, J lost 2 bases, and 11 bases lay in between. The germline V gene encodes CDR1 MNHEY and CDR2 SMNVEV (reference sequence). DNA of the CDR3: TGTGCCAGCAGTTCGCAGGGACCAAACACTGAAGCTTTCTTT. Its translation is CASSSQGPNTEAFF.

This clonotype came up a few times. This chain connects TRBV11-2 to TRBJ2-7; perhaps D is TRBD1 or TRBD2 (5 bases each). With 1 base removed from V and 2 bases from J, the gap between germline ends came to 12 bases. CDR1 and CDR2 (germline): SGHAT, FQNNGV. The CDR3 has 15 residues. CDR3 DNA: TGTGCCAGCAGCTTAGCCTCCCGGGACGCCTACGAGCAGTACTTC. Amino acid sequence: CASSLASRDAYEQYF.

In nucleotides, the CDR3 is TGTGCCAGCACCCCCAGGCAGAGTGAAGCTTTCTTT. It encodes CASTPRQSEAFF. The rearrangement uses TRBV6-6 and TRBJ1-1; D is ambiguous. The V gene's germline CDR1 is MNHNY and CDR2 SVGAGI (reference sequence). Trimming took off 7 bases at V and 7 bases at J, with 13 bases between the two ends. The CDR3 extends over 12 amino acids.

The V call is TRBV12-3 or TRBV12-4, the J call TRBJ1-1; tentatively, D is TRBD1 (5 bases). Trimming took 5 bases from V and 5 from J, leaving 21 bases between them. The CDR3 is 16 amino acids. CDR3 loop: CASSPTLPVRGTEAFF. CDR3 DNA: TGTGCCAGCAGTCCCACCCTCCCCGTTCGGGGGACTGAAGCTTTCTTT.

This clonotype was seen more than once but under ten times. The V gene is TRBV6-5, the J gene TRBJ1-1, with 11 bases aligning to TRBD1. Germline assignment: CDR1 MNHEY and CDR2 SVGAGI. Trimming took 8 bases from V and 7 from J; bases not matched to a gene: 9. The CDR3 loop spans 14 amino acids. For the CDR3, the DNA is TGTGCCAGCGGTTCCCGGGACAGGGGGGTTGAAGCTTTCTTT. Its protein is CASGSRDRGVEAFF.

The chain uses TRBV4-1 and TRBJ2-1, with D uncertain. Between the trimmed V and J ends, which lost 1 base and 6 bases, there was a span of 10 bases. Germline loops: CDR1 MGHRA, CDR2 YSYEKL. This CDR3 is built from 14 residues. CDR3 protein: CASSQVAGSNEQFF. The CDR3 DNA reads TGCGCCAGCAGCCAAGTTGCAGGTAGCAATGAGCAGTTCTTC.

A few counts support this clonotype. The chain links TRBV4-1 to TRBJ1-5; D call uncertain. V lost 2 bases, J lost 7 bases, and 12 bases lay in between. The germline gives CDR1 MGHRA, CDR2 YSYEKL. The CDR3 has 14 residues. The CDR3 sequence: CASSQSMGRQPQHF. The DNA of the CDR3 is TGCGCCAGCAGCCAATCTATGGGTAGACAGCCCCAGCATTTT.

V and J are TRBV6-2 or TRBV6-3 and TRBJ2-5; D not certain. CDR1 is MNHEY and CDR2 is SVGEGT in the germline V gene. The CDR3 has 13 residues. V was shortened by 5 bases and J by 1 base, with 8 bases between the two germline ends. The CDR3 spells CASSQSLQETQYF. In nucleotides, the CDR3 is TGTGCCAGCAGTCAGAGCCTCCAAGAGACCCAGTACTTC.

The chain uses TRBV3-1 and TRBJ2-7; 13 bases are shared with TRBD2. Germline V lookup: CDR1 LGHDT, CDR2 YNNKEL (reference sequence). Germline trimming cut 6 bases from V and 1 base from J; bases unmatched to any gene: 9. The CDR3 is made up of 17 amino acids. The chain's CDR3 is CASSRTSGSRISYEQYF. The CDR3 DNA follows: TGTGCCAGCAGTCGGACTAGCGGGAGCCGTATTTCCTACGAGCAGTACTTC.

A few counts support this clonotype. This chain links TRBV10-3 with TRBJ2-5; 9 nucleotides match TRBD1. Germline values: CDR1 ENHRY, CDR2 SYGVKD. This CDR3 spans 14 amino acids. J gave up 1 base and V 6 bases, and 3 bases lay outside the gene matches. The chain's CDR3 is CAIRGTGTQETQYF. The DNA of the CDR3 is TGTGCCATCAGGGGGACAGGGACCCAAGAGACCCAGTACTTC.

This sequence joins TRBV6-6 and TRBJ2-5; tentative D call: TRBD2 (5 bases). The CDR3 loop spans 16 amino acids. Germline V gene sequence: CDR1 MNHNY, CDR2 SVGAGI (reference sequence). V lost 6 bases, J lost 5 bases, and 22 bases lay in between. DNA of the CDR3: TGTGCCAGCAGCTACACGTCCGGGGTATCGGGGGAGACCCAGTACTTC. It is translated as CASSYTSGVSGETQYF.

At least ten counts were recorded for this clonotype. The rearrangement joins TRBV14 to TRBJ1-1; D not certain. Trimming took 0 bases from V and 0 from J, leaving 2 bases between them. The CDR3 covers 13 residues. Looked up from germline, CDR1 is SGHDN and CDR2 is FVKESK. This CDR3 is CASSQDMNTEAFF. The CDR3 region has the DNA TGTGCCAGCAGCCAAGACATGAACACTGAAGCTTTCTTT.

This chain uses TRBV12-3 or TRBV12-4 with TRBJ1-1; D is unresolved. V lost 3 bases and J lost 1, with 9 bases in between. The CDR3 runs to 14 residues. The CDR3 protein is CASSLGYSNTEAFF. The CDR3 DNA reads as TGTGCCAGCAGTTTGGGGTATTCGAACACTGAAGCTTTCTTT.

The chain carries TRBV6-1 and TRBJ2-7, with D possibly matching TRBD2 (6 bases). Germline-derived CDR1 and CDR2 are MNHNS and SASEGT. The CDR3 has 15 amino acids. V dropped 5 bases and J dropped 0 bases, with 14 bases sitting between them. As DNA, the CDR3 is TGTGCCAGCAGTTATCAGGCCGGGAGCTCCTACGAGCAGTACTTC. It yields the protein CASSYQAGSSYEQYF.

Many counts were recorded for this clonotype. CDR3 nucleotide sequence: TGTGCCAGCAGCTTCGCCGGGACGAAGCCCCAAGAGACCCAGTACTTC. Translation gives CASSFAGTKPQETQYF. V and J are TRBV7-9 and TRBJ2-5; D tentatively reads TRBD1 or TRBD2 (5 bases each). This CDR3 region has 16 residues. The V end lost 3 bases, the J end lost 1 base, and 15 bases lay between the germline ends. In germline, CDR1 is SEHNR, CDR2 FQNEAQ (reference sequence).

This clonotype has just a few counts. The rearrangement links TRBV15 to TRBJ2-2; no firm D call. V lost 0 bases, J lost 11 bases, and 13 bases lay in between. There are 14 residues in the CDR3. Germline values: CDR1 LNHNV, CDR2 YYDKDF (reference sequence). CDR3 region: CATSRDLRRSELFF. CDR3 sequence (DNA): TGTGCCACCAGCAGAGATCTCAGGCGGTCCGAGCTGTTTTTT. The variable domain in full, with the rest retrieved from reference TRBV15 and TRBJ2-2, is DAMVIQNPRYQVTQFGKPVTLSCSQTLNHNVMYWYQQKSSQAPKLLFHYYDKDFNNEADTPDNFQSRRPNTSFCFLDIRSPGLGDTAMYLCATSRDLRRSELFFGEGSRLTVL.

The sample holds many counts of this clonotype. V is TRBV7-2 and J is TRBJ1-1; D is possibly TRBD1 (6 bases). CDR3 size: 13 residues. Germline CDR1 reads SGHTA; CDR2 reads FQGNSA. V dropped 3 bases and J dropped 11 bases, with 16 bases sitting between them. DNA for the CDR3: TGTGCCAGCAGCTTTTCGGCAGGGGTCGGGGCTTTCTTT. Protein sequence: CASSFSAGVGAFF.

This clonotype was recorded at least ten times. V usage is TRBV6-2 or TRBV6-3 and J usage is TRBJ2-1, with TRBD1 matching over 7 bases. This CDR3 comprises 12 residues. Per the germline V gene, CDR1 is MNHEY and CDR2 is SVGEGT. Germline trimming cut 9 bases from V and 4 bases from J; bases unmatched to any gene: 3. The CDR3 coding sequence is TGTGCCAGTGGACAGGCTTACAATGAGCAGTTCTTC. It codes for CASGQAYNEQFF.

Ten or more counts support this clonotype. This chain uses TRBV12-3 or TRBV12-4 with TRBJ2-4; 9 bases line up with TRBD2. This CDR3 has 14 residues. Unmatched junction bases numbered 6, after V lost 6 bases and J lost 6 bases. CDR3 bases: TGTGCCAGCAGCCTAGCGGGGAGTTTAAACATTCAGTACTTC. Protein: CASSLAGSLNIQYF.